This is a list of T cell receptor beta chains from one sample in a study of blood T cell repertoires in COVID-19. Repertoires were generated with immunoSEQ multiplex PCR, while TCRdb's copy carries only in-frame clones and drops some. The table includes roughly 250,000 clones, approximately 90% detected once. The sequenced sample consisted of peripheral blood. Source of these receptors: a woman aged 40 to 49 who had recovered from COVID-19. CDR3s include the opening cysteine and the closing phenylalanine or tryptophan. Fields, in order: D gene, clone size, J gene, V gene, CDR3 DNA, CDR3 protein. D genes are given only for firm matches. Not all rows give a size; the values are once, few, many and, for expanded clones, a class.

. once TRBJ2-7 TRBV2 TGTGCCAGCAGGCAGGCGACTACCTACGAGCAGTACTTC CASRQATTYEQYF
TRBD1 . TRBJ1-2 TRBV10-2 TGCGCCAGCAGTGGGACAGGGGGCGAGGATGGCTACACCTTC CASSGTGGEDGYTF
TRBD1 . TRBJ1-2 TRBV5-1 TGCGCCAGCAGCCTTAATGGGGGACAGGGGTCGGGCTACACCTTC CASSLNGGQGSGYTF
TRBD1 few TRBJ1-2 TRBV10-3 TGTGCCATCACCCCGACAGGGTCCCGGCTCGGCTACACCTTC CAITPTGSRLGYTF
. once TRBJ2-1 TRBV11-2 TGTGCCAGCAGGGAACCGGGGTGGGACAATGAGCAGTTCTTC CASREPGWDNEQFF
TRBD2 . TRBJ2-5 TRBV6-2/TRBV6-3 TGTGCCAGCAGTTACCTACTAGCGGGAGGGCACCAAGAGACCCAGTACTTC CASSYLLAGGHQETQYF
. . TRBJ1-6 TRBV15 TGTGCCACCAGCAGAGCCGGGATTTCACCCCTCCACTTT CATSRAGISPLHF
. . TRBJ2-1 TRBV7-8 TGTGCCAGCAGCACCCACAGGGTTTGGGGTGAGCAGTTCTTC CASSTHRVWGEQFF
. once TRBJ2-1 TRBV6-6 TGTGCCAGCAGCTCCACACCAGGCCCCTACAATGAGCAGTTCTTC CASSSTPGPYNEQFF
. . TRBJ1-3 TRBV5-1 TGCGCCAGCAGCCCAATAGGACAGACCCCAGGTGGAAACACCATATATTTT CASSPIGQTPGGNTIYF
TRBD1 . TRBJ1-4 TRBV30 TGTGCCTGGAGTGCCTACAGGGGAGCCAGTGAAAAACTGTTTTTT CAWSAYRGASEKLFF
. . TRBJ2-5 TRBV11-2 TGTGCCAGCAGCTTAGTAGAGGGGGAACGCAGTCTCCGGGAGACCCAGTACTTC CASSLVEGERSLRETQYF
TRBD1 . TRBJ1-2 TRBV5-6 TGTGCCAGCGGTGCAGGGGGGTATGGCTACACCTTC CASGAGGYGYTF
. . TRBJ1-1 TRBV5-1 TGCGCCAGCAGCTTCCGATTCCAACAGCCGAACACTGAAGCTTTCTTT CASSFRFQQPNTEAFF
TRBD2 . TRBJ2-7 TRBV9 TGTGCCAGCAGCGTAGGACTAGCGGCCAACTACGAGCAGTACTTC CASSVGLAANYEQYF
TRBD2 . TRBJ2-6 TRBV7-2 TGTGCCAGCAGCTTACCCCGGGGGGTGGGGGCCAACGTCCTGACTTTC CASSLPRGVGANVLTF
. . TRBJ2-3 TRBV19 TGTGCCAGTAGTATATTGTCTAGGATTGATACGCAGTATTTT CASSILSRIDTQYF
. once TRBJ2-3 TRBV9 TGTGCCAGCAGCGCCCAAGAGGCACCGGTGGCAGATACGCAGTATTTT CASSAQEAPVADTQYF
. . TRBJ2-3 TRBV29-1 TGCAGCGTTGGGGGGCTTATATCCACAGATACGCAGTATTTT CSVGGLISTDTQYF
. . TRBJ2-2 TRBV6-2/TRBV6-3 TGTGCCAGCAGTTACTCGACTACCGGGGAGCTGTTTTTT CASSYSTTGELFF
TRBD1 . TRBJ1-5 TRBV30 TGTGCCTGGAGTGTAGAGGGACAGCGCAATCAGCCCCAGCATTTT CAWSVEGQRNQPQHF
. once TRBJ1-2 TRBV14 TGTGCCAGCAGCCAAAGACGTTGGCAGGATGGCTACACCTTC CASSQRRWQDGYTF
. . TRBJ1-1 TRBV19 TGTGCCAGTAGTCCCAGACAGAACACTGAAGCTTTCTTT CASSPRQNTEAFF
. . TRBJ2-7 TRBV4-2 TGTGCCAGCAGCCAAGGACCCGGGAGCTCCTACGAGCAGTACTTC CASSQGPGSSYEQYF
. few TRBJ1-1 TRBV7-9 TGTGCCAGCAGCCCGCCCGGGGGTGGGGTGAACACTGAAGCTTTCTTT CASSPPGGGVNTEAFF
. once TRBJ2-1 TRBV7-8 TGTGCCAGCAGCTCGCCCCAGGGTCAAAACCTCCACCCTATGGGTGAGCAGTTCTTC CASSSPQGQNLHPMGEQFF
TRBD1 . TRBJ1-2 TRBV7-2 TGTGCCAGCAGCCTGGACAGGGGGGTCTATGGCTACACCTTC CASSLDRGVYGYTF
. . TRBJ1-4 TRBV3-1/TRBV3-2 TGTGCCAGCAGCCAAGATTCGGGGGAAAAACTGTTTTTT CASSQDSGEKLFF
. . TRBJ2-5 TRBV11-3 TGTGCCAGCAGCTCCCACCCGGTGGAGACCCAGTACTTC CASSSHPVETQYF
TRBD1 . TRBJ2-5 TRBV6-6 TGTGCCAGCAGCCAAGACAGGGGTGGCCAAGAGACCCAGTACTTC CASSQDRGGQETQYF
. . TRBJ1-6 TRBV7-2 TGTGCCAGCAGATCAAGTGGGGGGGGCGGTTCACCCCTCCACTTT CASRSSGGGGSPLHF
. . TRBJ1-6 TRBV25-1 TGTGCCAGCAGTGAATGGGGCCGTGGGTCCTATAATTCACCCCTCCACTTT CASSEWGRGSYNSPLHF
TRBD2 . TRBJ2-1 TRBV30 TGTGCCCGGGCTAGCGGGAGGGCCCTCGGGGAGCAGTTCTTC CARASGRALGEQFF
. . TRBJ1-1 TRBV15 TGTGCCACCAGCCCCCAAACTAGAGGCACTGAAGCTTTCTTT CATSPQTRGTEAFF
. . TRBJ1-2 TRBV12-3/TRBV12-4 TGTGCCAGCAGCCCACGGAGGGGGGGTGGCTACACCTTC CASSPRRGGGYTF
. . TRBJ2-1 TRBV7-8 TGTGCCAGCAGCTTATCGGTTGAGCAGTTCTTC CASSLSVEQFF
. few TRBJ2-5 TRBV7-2 TGTGCCAGCAGCTTAGGGCCGGGTAAAGAGACCCAGTACTTC CASSLGPGKETQYF
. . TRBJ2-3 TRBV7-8 TGTGCCAGCAGCTTACGGCTAGCTGCAGATACGCAGTATTTT CASSLRLAADTQYF
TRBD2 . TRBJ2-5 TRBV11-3 TGTGCCAGCAGCAGGGGACTAGCGGGAGGAGAGACCCAGTACTTC CASSRGLAGGETQYF
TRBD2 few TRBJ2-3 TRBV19 TGTGCCAGTAACCCCCGGGGGGGCACAGATACGCAGTATTTT CASNPRGGTDTQYF
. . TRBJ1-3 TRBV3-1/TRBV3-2 TGTGCCAGCAGCCAAGAGGTCGGGGACACCATATATTTT CASSQEVGDTIYF
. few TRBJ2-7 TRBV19 TGTGCCAGTAGGGAGTACTGGATGAGCACCTACGAGCAGTACTTC CASREYWMSTYEQYF
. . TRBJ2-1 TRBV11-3 TGTGCCAGCAGCCCCCGCCGGGGCGGGACCACTGAGCAGTTCTTC CASSPRRGGTTEQFF